This TCR beta chain was captured in a study of T cell repertoires in cytomegalovirus infection. About the study: Public TCR beta signatures were indicative of both CMV infection and a matching HLA type.

Germline V gene sequence: CDR1 SGHVS, CDR2 FNYEAQ. Trimming removed 4 bases at V and 11 bases at J, with 15 bases between. The CDR3 spans 14 residues. Findings and caveats of the study: Carriers of CMV plus the relevant HLA were identified by cumulative public TCR beta family frequency. Predominance within the ex vivo response was attributable to HLA-C-restricted CMV-specific TCR beta clonotypes.

This clonotype was detected only a few times. The antigen is not known. TCRdb used MiXCR to reprocess the reads, holding one entry per CDR3 protein. The table shows about 740,000 distinct CDR3 sequences, with around 30% occurring only once. V usage is TRBV7-6 and J usage is TRBJ1-6; D unclear. The specimen was cultured PBMCs, collected from culture after CMV antigen stimulation. The clonotype comes from a human donor in good health (CMV status not recorded). Some clones in this sample may be carry-over from other donors' samples. DNA of the CDR3: TGTGCCAGCAGCTCGAGACCGGGCCGAACACCCCTCCACTTT. Translation gives CASSSRPGRTPLHF. Combining the CDR3 with reference TRBV7-6 and TRBJ1-6 gives the whole variable domain GAGVSQSPRYKVTKRGQDVALRCDPISGHVSLYWYRQALGQGPEFLTYFNYEAQQDKSGLPNDRFSAERPEGSISTLTIQRTEQRDSAMYRCASSSRPGRTPLHFGNGTRLTVT.